This TCR beta chain was recorded in a study of CD8+CD57+ T cells in acquired aplastic anemia listed by TCRdb under 2018. A note on the overall study: Extracted DNA from sorted CD4+ and CD8+ cells averaged approximately 3 ug, ranging from roughly 0.17 to 30 ug. Mean read counts for healthy donor samples were approximately 10 million for CD4+ cells and under 14 million for CD8+ cells.

Comment on this clonotype: The target of this receptor is not known. No much larger clone is present one base from it, and per-base qualities are unavailable.

Paper-wide results and their limitations: Although 25 to 30 CD8+ CDR3 sequences were shared by patients and controls, these sequences appeared highly expressed in patients and within the immunodominant clones of patients. Between patients and healthy controls, no significant difference in CD8+ Simpson's diversity was found (P=0.060).

The study deep-sequenced TCR repertoires of sorted CD4+ and CD8+ blood T cells from severe aplastic anemia patients and healthy subjects. Ficoll-Paque density gradient centrifugation was used to isolate peripheral blood mononuclear cells. Before DNA was extracted, CD4+ and CD8+ T cells were sorted using either FACS or magnetic beads. Genomic DNA served as template for TCR beta VDJ combination and CDR3 sequence profiling. An Illumina HiSeq 2000 was the platform used for TCR repertoire sequencing. In the source study's methods: Repertoires were assessed using TRBV/TRBJ rearrangement plots, CDR3 size and DJ length profiles, and Simpson's diversity index. Whichever DNA sequence was most abundant in the deep sequencing data was defined as the immunodominant clone. CDR3 amino acid sequences were checked for sharing between subjects and were compared against published repertoires and the VDJdb database. Clones were called with MiXCR by TCRdb after fastp trimmed the public reads at Q25, and only in-frame beta chains were retained. When rows share a CDR3 protein, they turn into one entry using the most common DNA and genes. The V and J calls come from TCRdb's annotation, not from the publication. A total of roughly 58,000 distinct CDR3 sequences appear in this sample, roughly 58% of them only once. The ten most abundant clones make up 2.5% of the sample.

Sequencing was done on a sample of sorted CD4+, CD8+, or CD8+CD57+ T cells (not recorded which) from PBMCs. This clonotype was obtained from a human donor in good health, serving as a control.

The CDR3 region: CATSGVGTGSSYNEQFF. The nucleotide sequence is TGTGCCACCAGCGGGGTGGGAACGGGAAGCTCCTACAATGAGCAGTTCTTC. The sequence links TRBV15 to TRBJ2-1; TRBD2 is possibly the D segment (5 matching bases). Counted from cysteine to phenylalanine, this CDR3 has 17 amino acids. The DNA shown is the 51-base CDR3, in frame from base 1. Per the germline V gene (reference sequence), LNHNV is the CDR1 and YYDKDF is the CDR2. Trimming takes 5 bases from V and 0 bases from J, and the germline ends sit 17 bases apart.